The 22 T cell receptor beta chains in this list originate from one sample, sequenced in a study of human T cells and chemical hapten exposure. As for time point: patch test 1, 2 weeks after DPC sensitization. The treatment is: therapeutic diphenylcyclopropenone sensitization with weekly scalp DPC. TCRdb itself ran the RACE reads through MiXCR, one entry per CDR3 protein. The data contain about 360,000 distinct CDR3 sequences, around 7% of them seen just once; the ten biggest clones take up roughly 8%. Here the sequenced sample was whole blood, taken in connection with sensitization to the hapten diphenylcyclopropenone (DPC). All receptors come from a woman aged 18-30 years with alopecia areata. Some clones in this sample may be carry-over from other donors' samples.

This clonotype was detected a few times. The genes are TRBV12-3 or TRBV12-4 and TRBJ1-2, with a weak D call TRBD1 (5 bases). The CDR3 spans 13 residues. Trimming cost V 4 bases and J 4 bases, with 10 bases left between them. The CDR3, as DNA: TGTGCCAGCAGTTGGGGGGACCTCTATGGCTACACCTTC. Translated: CASSWGDLYGYTF.

The rearrangement links TRBV25-1 to TRBJ2-7; 7 nucleotides line up with TRBD1. Germline trimming cut 4 bases from V and 0 bases from J; bases unmatched to any gene: 3. Germline V gene lookup returns CDR1 MGHDK and CDR2 SYGVNS. The CDR3 is 14 amino acids. Written as DNA, the CDR3 is TGTGCCAGCAGTGTTCGACAGGGCTCCTACGAGCAGTACTTC. This gives the protein CASSVRQGSYEQYF.

This clonotype was detected ten times or more. V and J are TRBV29-1 and TRBJ2-7, with 8 positions matching TRBD1. Trimming took 4 bases from V and 3 from J; bases not matched to a gene: 11. The CDR3 contains 15 residues. Germline lookup yields CDR1 SQVTM and CDR2 ANQGSEA. The CDR3 here is CSVGGQVNMNYEQYF. For the CDR3, the DNA is TGCAGCGTTGGGGGACAGGTTAACATGAACTACGAGCAGTACTTC.

V and J are TRBV12-3 or TRBV12-4 and TRBJ1-4; no reliable D call. Trimming removed 6 bases at V and 7 bases at J, with 15 bases between. This CDR3 contains 14 residues. This CDR3 reads CASRGFDLSEKLFF. CDR3 nucleotide sequence: TGTGCCAGCAGAGGATTCGATTTAAGTGAAAAACTGTTTTTT.

This clonotype showed up just a few times. The V call is TRBV24-1, the J call TRBJ2-3, with TRBD2 matching 8 bases. J was trimmed by 2 bases and V by 0 bases; bases with no gene match: 6. CDR1 KGHDR and CDR2 SFDVKD come from the germline V gene. This CDR3 has 17 residues. The chain's CDR3 is CATSDLRGGGITDTQYF. CDR3 bases: TGTGCCACCAGTGATTTGAGGGGCGGGGGGATCACAGATACGCAGTATTTT.

This clonotype was picked up many times. The chain has TRBV12-3 or TRBV12-4 and TRBJ2-7, with 8 bases fitting TRBD1. The CDR3 totals 14 residues. The V gene end was trimmed by 2 bases and the J gene end by 2 bases; junction bases not matched to a gene: 2. This chain's CDR3 is CASSLSGGPYEQYF. CDR3 sequence (DNA): TGTGCCAGCAGTTTATCAGGGGGCCCCTACGAGCAGTACTTC.

A few counts support this clonotype. The chain employs TRBV7-9 and TRBJ2-7; a weak D match, TRBD1 (5 bases). The CDR3 is made up of 11 amino acids. The V end was cut by 5 bases, the J end by 10 bases, with 12 bases between. CDR1 SEHNR and CDR2 FQNEAQ come from the germline V gene (reference sequence). CDR3 loop: CASSAQGLQYF. CDR3 DNA: TGTGCCAGCAGCGCGCAGGGTCTTCAGTACTTC.

In this sample, this clonotype turned up a few times. The J gene is TRBJ1-5, the V gene TRBV6-7, with no clear D. Being an ORF, TRBV6-7 has a function that is uncertain. The CDR3 extends over 13 amino acids. V dropped 9 bases and J dropped 2 bases, with 11 bases sitting between them. In DNA form, the CDR3 reads TGTGCCAGGGAGCCCCGGGGCAATCAGCCCCAGCATTTT. Translated: CAREPRGNQPQHF.

This clonotype occurred a few times. V and J are TRBV28 and TRBJ2-1; TRBD2 matches 13 bases. The CDR3 length is 20 residues. Trimming took 3 bases from V and 6 from J; bases not matched to a gene: 17. Germline assignment: CDR1 MDHEN and CDR2 SYDVKM. The CDR3 DNA follows: TGTGCCAGCAGTTTTGACCGCGGGACTAGCGGGGTACAATTGCGCAATGAGCAGTTCTTC. This sequence encodes CASSFDRGTSGVQLRNEQFF.

Comments on this clonotype: Given a much more abundant clone one base away, this may be a read error. The rearrangement uses TRBV28 and TRBJ2-3; the D call may be TRBD1 or TRBD2 (6 bases each). This CDR3 has 14 amino acids. The germline V gene has CDR1 MDHEN and CDR2 SYDVKM. The CDR3, as DNA: TGTGCCAGCAGTTTACGCGGGGACACAGATACGGAGTATTTT. This codes for CASSLRGDTDTEYF.

CDR3 coding DNA: TGTGCCAGCAGCTCGGGGGGAACTACCTACAATGAGCAGTTCTTC. Translated: CASSSGGTTYNEQFF. The rearrangement uses TRBV11-3 and TRBJ2-1; TRBD2 agrees at 7 bases. The V segment lost 4 bases and the J segment 2 bases; nucleotides outside the gene matches: 5. This CDR3 contains 15 residues. CDR1 and CDR2 from the germline V gene are SGHNT and YENEEA.

The chain has TRBV2 and TRBJ1-1; D not resolved. Deletions cut 7 bases from V and 3 bases from J, with 6 bases between. Germline-derived CDR1 and CDR2 are SNHLY and FYNNEI. The CDR3 loop spans 11 amino acids. CDR3 in amino acids: CASMVHTEAFF. CDR3 DNA: TGTGCCAGCATGGTTCACACTGAAGCTTTCTTT.

In this sample, this clonotype turned up a few times. Here the CDR3 DNA reads TGTGCCAGCAGCTTGGGACGCTACGAGCAGTACTTC. Translation gives CASSLGRYEQYF. This rearrangement joins TRBV5-8 to TRBJ2-7; D remains ambiguous. This CDR3 is 12 amino acids long. Germline CDR1 SGHTS, CDR2 YDEGEE. V was trimmed by 0 bases and J by 3 bases, leaving 4 bases between them.

This clonotype showed up many times. The V and J genes are TRBV18 and TRBJ2-7; D not resolved. Trimming removed 3 bases from V and 7 bases from J, with 25 bases in between. Germline CDR1 KGHSH, CDR2 LQKENI. The CDR3 covers 17 residues. CDR3 residues: CASSPTAMGNGAREQYF. Here the CDR3 DNA reads TGTGCCAGCTCACCGACCGCTATGGGGAACGGAGCGCGGGAGCAGTACTTC.

This clonotype showed up many times. This chain uses TRBV20-1 with TRBJ2-3, with 8 bases identical to TRBD1. Losses at the gene ends were 3 bases for V and 6 bases for J; bases not matched to a gene: 5. The CDR3 totals 13 residues. Germline assignment: CDR1 DFQATT and CDR2 SNEGSKA (reference sequence). The CDR3 DNA follows: TGCAGTGCTAGCAAGACAGGGGCGGATACGCAGTATTTT. Protein product: CSASKTGADTQYF.

This clonotype was counted ten times or more. The chain employs TRBV9 and TRBJ1-6; TRBD1 agrees at 7 bases. The CDR3 has 15 residues. From germline, CDR1 is SGDLS and CDR2 YYNGEE. V lost 1 base, J lost 7 bases, and 5 bases stayed unmatched. The DNA of the CDR3 is TGTGCCAGCAGCGTAAGGGCACAGGGGAATTCACCCCTCCACTTT. Translated: CASSVRAQGNSPLHF. Based on the CDR3 plus reference TRBV9 and TRBJ1-6, the full variable domain is DSGVTQTPKHLITATGQRVTLRCSPRSGDLSVYWYQQSLDQGLQFLIQYYNGEERAKGNILERFSAQQFPDLHSELNLSSLELGDSALYFCASSVRAQGNSPLHFGNGTRLTVT.

This clonotype turned up a few times. V gene TRBV12-3 or TRBV12-4 combines with J gene TRBJ1-2, with 7 bases identical to TRBD1. The trim removed 5 bases at V and 11 bases at J, leaving 11 bases unmatched. CDR3 length: 13 residues. For the CDR3, the DNA is TGTGCCAGCAGTCGACAGGGCCTCCCTTCGTACACCTTC. Translating it yields CASSRQGLPSYTF.

A few counts support this clonotype. The chain couples TRBV29-1 to TRBJ1-4; TRBD1 matches at 9 bases. The CDR3 totals 14 residues. Germline-derived CDR1 and CDR2 are SQVTM and ANQGSEA. The V gene end was trimmed by 3 bases and the J gene end by 7 bases; junction bases not matched to a gene: 6. The DNA for the CDR3 is TGCAGCGTTGAGGTACAGGGGGCGTCTGAAAAACTGTTTTTT. Its translation is CSVEVQGASEKLFF.

This clonotype was counted between two and nine times. The V call is TRBV3-1, the J call TRBJ2-5, with D perhaps given as TRBD1 or TRBD2 (6 bases each). Trimming stripped 3 bases from V and 6 bases from J, with 8 bases between. Germline V gene lookup returns CDR1 LGHDT and CDR2 YNNKEL (reference sequence). The CDR3 is 12 amino acids. CDR3 in amino acids: CASSQGGQTQYF. Here the CDR3 DNA reads TGTGCCAGCAGCCAGGGGGGCCAGACCCAGTACTTC.

The rearrangement uses TRBV6-4 and TRBJ1-2, with D tentatively TRBD1 (5 bases). Germline V gene lookup returns CDR1 MRHNA and CDR2 SNTAGT. V was trimmed by 6 bases and J by 1 base, leaving 15 bases between them. The CDR3 contains 15 residues. CDR3 in DNA: TGTGCCAGCAGCGGCCGACAGCTCCATAACTATGGCTACACCTTC. It translates to CASSGRQLHNYGYTF.

This clonotype was detected a few times. CDR3 nucleotide sequence: TGTGCCAGCAGCGCCCGGGACAGGGGGCTCAATCAGCCCCAGTATTTT. Its translation is CASSARDRGLNQPQYF. The J gene is TRBJ1-5, the V gene TRBV5-6; TRBD1 matches at 12 bases. The closer fit of TRBJ2-3 to the DNA end suggests the J call may be wrong. Germline CDR1 SGHDT, CDR2 YYEEEE. CDR3 length: 16 residues.

This clonotype has more than one count but fewer than ten. The V and J genes are TRBV6-1 and TRBJ2-3, with a possible D match to TRBD2 (6 bases). The germline gives CDR1 MNHNS, CDR2 SASEGT. The CDR3 is made up of 13 amino acids. This chain's CDR3 is CAAPLASTDTQYF. The DNA of the CDR3 is TGTGCAGCCCCTCTAGCGAGCACAGATACGCAGTATTTT.